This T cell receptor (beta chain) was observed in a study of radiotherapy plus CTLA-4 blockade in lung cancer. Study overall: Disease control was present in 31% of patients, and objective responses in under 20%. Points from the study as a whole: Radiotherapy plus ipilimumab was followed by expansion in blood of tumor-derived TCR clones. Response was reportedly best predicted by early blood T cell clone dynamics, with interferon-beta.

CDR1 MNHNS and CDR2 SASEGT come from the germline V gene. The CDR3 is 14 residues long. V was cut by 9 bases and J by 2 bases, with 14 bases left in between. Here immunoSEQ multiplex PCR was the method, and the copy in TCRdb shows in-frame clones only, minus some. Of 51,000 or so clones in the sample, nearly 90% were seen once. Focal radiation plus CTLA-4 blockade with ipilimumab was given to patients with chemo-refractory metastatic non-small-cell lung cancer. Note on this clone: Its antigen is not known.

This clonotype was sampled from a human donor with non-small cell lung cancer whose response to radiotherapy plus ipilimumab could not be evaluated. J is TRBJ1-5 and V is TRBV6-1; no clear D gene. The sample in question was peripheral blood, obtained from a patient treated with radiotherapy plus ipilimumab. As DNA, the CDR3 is TGTGCCAGTGGCGCGGGCACGGGCAATCAGCCCCAGCATTTT. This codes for CASGAGTGNQPQHF.